This T cell receptor beta chain was retrieved from a study of identical twins. Points on this clonotype: Its matching antigen is unknown.

A single record per CDR3 protein comes from TCRdb applying MiXCR to the 5' RACE reads. The sample includes nearly 200,000 distinct CDR3 sequences, 15% seen only once; the top ten take less than 45%. Study-wide results and limits: Excess sharing by twins proved weaker in beta out-of-frame sequences.

CDR1 is MGHDK and CDR2 is SYGVNS in the germline V gene. V lost 8 bases, J lost 0 bases, and 8 bases stayed unmatched. The CDR3 length is 16 residues. In addition, the sample was reused for a study of T cells expressing NK-cell markers. This second study notes: Of CD8+ T cells, about 1.0-8% belonged to dominant NKG2C+ clonotypes in several donors.

The TCR was taken from a woman aged 18-29 years in good health. Sequencing was carried out using CD8+ T cells sorted from blood. This rearrangement joins TRBV25-1 to TRBJ1-2, with TRBD1 matching over 11 bases. The chain's CDR3 is CASSPRTGGPNYGYTF. The DNA of the CDR3 is TGTGCCAGCTCCCCGCGGACAGGGGGCCCTAACTATGGCTACACCTTC.